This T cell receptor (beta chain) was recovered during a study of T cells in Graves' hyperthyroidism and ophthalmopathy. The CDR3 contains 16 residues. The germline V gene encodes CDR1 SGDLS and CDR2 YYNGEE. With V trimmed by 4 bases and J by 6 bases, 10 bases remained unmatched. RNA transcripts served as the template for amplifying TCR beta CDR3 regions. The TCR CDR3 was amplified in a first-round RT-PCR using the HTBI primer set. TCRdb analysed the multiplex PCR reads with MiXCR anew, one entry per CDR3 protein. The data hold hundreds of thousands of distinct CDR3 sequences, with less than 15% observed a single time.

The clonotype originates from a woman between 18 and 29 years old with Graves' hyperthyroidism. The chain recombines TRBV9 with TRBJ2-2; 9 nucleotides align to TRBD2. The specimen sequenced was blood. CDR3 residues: CASSTRGREGPGELFF. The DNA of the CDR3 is TGTGCCAGCAGCACCCGTGGGCGGGAGGGCCCCGGGGAGCTGTTTTTT.